The source of this T cell receptor beta chain is a study of T cell changes during pregnancy in multiple sclerosis. The data were produced by immunoSEQ multiplex PCR, yet TCRdb's version contains in-frame clones alone and is incomplete. The sample includes about 64,000 clones, 90% of them seen just once. This clone appeared a single time. This CDR3 region has 15 residues. CDR1 SGHRS and CDR2 YFSETQ come from the germline V gene. Trimming pared 2 bases from V and 1 base from J, leaving 11 bases between. This clonotype originated in a female donor in good health, enrolled as a control in a pregnancy study. The sample consisted of peripheral blood, taken in the second trimester of pregnancy. The V call is TRBV5-1, the J call TRBJ2-3; possible D gene TRBD1, 5 bases. The CDR3 nucleotides read TGCGCCAGCAGCTTAAGGGGCCGGGGCACAGATACGCAGTATTTT. Its translation: CASSLRGRGTDTQYF.